This paragraph reports one T cell receptor (beta chain). The data stem from a study of brain T cells in children with intractable seizures. Measured with immunoSEQ multiplex PCR; TCRdb has only the in-frame clones, and not every one. The sample lists 200 to 300 clones, roughly 84% occurring once. Only cases whose brain tissue showed the highest T cell transcript signatures were sequenced. The germline V and J ends were trimmed by 6 bases and 7 bases, with 16 bases remaining between them. The CDR3 length is 13 residues. Germline lookup yields CDR1 MNHEY and CDR2 SMNVEV (reference sequence). The TCR comes from a girl aged 10 to 17 with tuberous sclerosis and intractable seizures. The material sequenced was resected brain tissue, taken at surgery. This chain uses TRBV27 with TRBJ2-7; D is possibly TRBD1 (5 bases). In DNA form, the CDR3 reads TGTGCCAGCAGACCTTCCGCAGGGTATGAGCAGTACTTC. Translation: CASRPSAGYEQYF.